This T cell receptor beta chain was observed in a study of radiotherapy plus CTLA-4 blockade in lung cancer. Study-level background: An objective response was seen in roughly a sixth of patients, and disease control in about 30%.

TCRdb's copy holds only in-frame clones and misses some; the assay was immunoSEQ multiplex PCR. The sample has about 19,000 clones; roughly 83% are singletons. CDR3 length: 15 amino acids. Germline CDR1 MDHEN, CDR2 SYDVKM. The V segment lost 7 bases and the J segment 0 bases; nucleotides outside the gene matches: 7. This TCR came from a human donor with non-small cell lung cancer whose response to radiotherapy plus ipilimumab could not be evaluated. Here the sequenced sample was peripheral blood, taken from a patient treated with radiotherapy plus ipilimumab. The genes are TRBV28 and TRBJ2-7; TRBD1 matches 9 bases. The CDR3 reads CASIPRGQGSYEQYF. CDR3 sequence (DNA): TGTGCCAGCATCCCCAGGGGACAGGGCTCCTACGAGCAGTACTTC.